These 30 T cell receptor beta chains came from one sample sequenced in a study of early T cells in non-severe SARS-CoV-2 infection. MiXCR, applied by TCRdb to the 5' RACE reads, yields one record per CDR3 protein. The data show 54,000 or so distinct CDR3 sequences, around 12% seen once. Sequences were obtained from whole blood. The source of these receptors is an adult who was a healthcare worker with PCR-confirmed SARS-CoV-2 infection or an uninfected control (not recorded which).

This clonotype has only a few counts. The rearrangement joins TRBV28 to TRBJ2-2, with D uncertain. V shed 5 bases and J shed 1 base, with 20 bases lying between them. CDR3 size: 18 residues. Per germline, CDR1 MDHEN and CDR2 SYDVKM. This CDR3 is CASSRGQAYSLNTGELFF. The CDR3 DNA is TGTGCCAGCAGTCGTGGGCAGGCCTATTCCTTGAACACCGGGGAGCTGTTTTTT.

The chain is built from TRBV28 and TRBJ2-3, with 10 bases aligning to TRBD2. Germline CDR1 is MDHEN and CDR2 is SYDVKM. V shed 3 bases and J 1 base; nucleotides not matched to a gene: 4. The CDR3 loop spans 16 amino acids. CDR3 DNA: TGTGCCAGCAGTTTTGTAGGACTAGCGGGCACAGATACGCAGTATTTT. Translation gives CASSFVGLAGTDTQYF.

This clonotype has just a few counts. In DNA form, the CDR3 reads TGCGCCAGCAGCCGTACATTTGACAGGGTCGGGGAGCTGTTTTTT. Amino acid sequence: CASSRTFDRVGELFF. The J gene is TRBJ2-2, the V gene TRBV5-1; TRBD1 matches 7 bases. Germline V gene data show CDR1 as SGHRS and CDR2 as YFSETQ. The CDR3 has 15 residues. V lost 4 bases, J lost 7 bases, and 10 bases stayed unmatched.

This clonotype was picked up many times. J is TRBJ1-3 and V is TRBV4-1; D not resolved. Germline values: CDR1 MGHRA, CDR2 YSYEKL. Trimming stripped 1 base from V and 5 bases from J, with 18 bases between. This CDR3 comprises 17 residues. The DNA for the CDR3 is TGCGCCAGCAGCCAAGCCCCCCCCCAGGAACGCAGAAACACCATATATTTT. Protein sequence: CASSQAPPQERRNTIYF.

This clonotype was recorded many times. The J gene is TRBJ1-1, the V gene TRBV20-1; 9 bases are a match to TRBD1. The CDR3 spans 13 residues. Germline V gene data show CDR1 as DFQATT and CDR2 as SNEGSKA (reference sequence). The ends lost 4 bases at V and 4 bases at J; junction bases unmatched: 4. The DNA for the CDR3 is TGCAGTGCTATAGACAGGGGGGGCACTGAAGCTTTCTTT. Translated: CSAIDRGGTEAFF.

The V call is TRBV19, the J call TRBJ1-5; 7 positions match TRBD1. This CDR3 has 16 amino acids. V trimming: 7 bases; J trimming: 5 bases; junction bases outside the gene matches: 14. The germline V gene has CDR1 LNHDA and CDR2 SQIVND (reference sequence). The CDR3 region is CASIRQGARGDQPQHF. Written as DNA, the CDR3 is TGTGCCAGTATTCGACAGGGAGCCCGAGGGGATCAGCCCCAGCATTTT.

This clonotype was counted ten times or more. This chain uses TRBV14 with TRBJ1-2, with 8 bases lining up with TRBD1. The length of the CDR3 is 14 residues. Germline CDR1 SGHDN, CDR2 FVKESK. J gave up 4 bases and V 4 bases, and 5 bases lay outside the gene matches. This CDR3 is CASSPTTGAYGYTF. CDR3 bases: TGTGCCAGCAGCCCAACGACAGGGGCCTATGGCTACACCTTC. The entire variable domain, with the rest obtained from reference TRBV14 and TRBJ1-2, is as follows: EAGVTQFPSHSVIEKGQTVTLRCDPISGHDNLYWYRRVMGKEIKFLLHFVKESKQDESGMPNNRFLAERTGGTYSTLKVQPAELEDSGVYFCASSPTTGAYGYTFGSGTRLTVV.

The chain carries TRBV6-1 and TRBJ2-3; D is perhaps TRBD1 (5 bases). The CDR3 sequence is 13 residues long. Germline assignment: CDR1 MNHNS and CDR2 SASEGT. The ends were cut back, 2 bases at V and 10 bases at J, with 13 bases in the middle. For the CDR3, the DNA is TGTGCCAGCAGTGAATATAGGGGTGCGGCGCAGTATTTT. Residues: CASSEYRGAAQYF.

This clonotype was seen a handful of times. The J gene is TRBJ2-1, the V gene TRBV6-2 or TRBV6-3, with 9 bases fitting TRBD1. Germline V gene sequence: CDR1 MNHEY, CDR2 SVGEGT. Trimming at V came to 6 bases and at J to 3 bases, leaving 6 bases not matched to a gene. The CDR3 has 15 residues. The CDR3 loop is CASRLRDRVYNEQFF. CDR3 nucleotides: TGTGCCAGCAGACTCCGGGACAGGGTCTACAATGAGCAGTTCTTC.

This clonotype was found many times. The genes are TRBV6-2 or TRBV6-3 and TRBJ1-1; no clear D gene. Trimming took 9 bases from V and 1 from J, leaving 6 bases between them. From germline, CDR1 is MNHEY and CDR2 SVGEGT. The CDR3 length is 11 residues. CDR3 nucleotide sequence: TGTGCCAGTCGCAGGAACACTGAAGCTTTCTTT. Its protein product is CASRRNTEAFF.

This sequence joins TRBV28 and TRBJ2-1; D gene unclear. The germline CDR1 and CDR2 sequences are MDHEN and SYDVKM. The CDR3 runs 16 residues. The V gene lost 4 bases and the J gene lost 0 bases, with 13 bases spanning the gap. The CDR3 DNA is TGTGCCAGCAGTTCGTTCACAGCCCGCTCCTACAATGAGCAGTTCTTC. It translates to CASSSFTARSYNEQFF.

This clonotype showed up just a few times. V usage is TRBV29-1 and J usage is TRBJ2-3; D not certain. Germline CDR1 reads SQVTM; CDR2 reads ANQGSEA. The CDR3 consists of 12 residues. Trimming left V 6 bases short and J 0 bases short, with 7 bases between. The CDR3 reads CSVQESTDTQYF. The CDR3, as DNA: TGCAGCGTGCAGGAGAGCACAGATACGCAGTATTTT.

This clonotype has ten or more counts. The chain has TRBV5-1 and TRBJ2-2; D may be TRBD1 (6 bases). V was cut by 4 bases and J by 6 bases, with 10 bases left in between. CDR1 and CDR2 (germline): SGHRS, YFSETQ. This CDR3 has 13 amino acids. In DNA, the CDR3 is TGCGCCAGCAGCGCACAGGGAGCCGGGGAGCTGTTTTTT. Encoded protein: CASSAQGAGELFF.

This clonotype was counted ten times or more. This chain links TRBV6-2 or TRBV6-3 with TRBJ1-5; 9 nucleotides match TRBD1. J gave up 7 bases and V 7 bases, and 14 bases lay outside the gene matches. Germline V gene sequence: CDR1 MNHEY, CDR2 SVGEGT. The CDR3 loop spans 16 amino acids. CDR3 DNA: TGTGCCAGCACTAGGGCCGGGACAGGGTCTTCCCAGCCCCAGCATTTT. Protein sequence: CASTRAGTGSSQPQHF.

This clonotype was observed once. The CDR3 nucleotides are TGTGCCAGCAGCGTAGTAGGCCAGCACACAGATACGCAGTATTTT. Its protein is CASSVVGQHTDTQYF. This chain connects TRBV9 to TRBJ2-3; D ambiguous. The V end was cut by 0 bases, the J end by 2 bases, with 10 bases between. The germline gives CDR1 SGDLS, CDR2 YYNGEE. CDR3 size: 15 residues.

J is TRBJ2-3 and V is TRBV6-5; tentatively, D is TRBD1 or TRBD2 (5 bases each). V was clipped by 4 bases and J by 0 bases, with 14 bases between them. The CDR3 spans 16 residues. Germline values: CDR1 MNHEY, CDR2 SVGAGI. Written as DNA, the CDR3 is TGTGCCAGCAGTTCCCATCGGGGCTATAGCACAGATACGCAGTATTTT. Its protein product is CASSSHRGYSTDTQYF.

The rearrangement links TRBV5-1 to TRBJ2-7; 14 positions agree with TRBD2. The CDR3 extends over 15 amino acids. Germline CDR1 SGHRS, CDR2 YFSETQ. The V and J ends lost 2 bases and 3 bases, in that order; junction bases with no gene match: 1. CDR3 nucleotide sequence: TGCGCCAGCAGCTTAGGACTAGCGGGAGGCTACGAGCAGTACTTC. Its protein is CASSLGLAGGYEQYF.

The V call is TRBV7-6, the J call TRBJ1-1; D remains unclear. Germline loops: CDR1 SGHVS, CDR2 FNYEAQ. This CDR3 contains 15 residues. The germline V and J ends were trimmed by 0 bases and 1 base, with 9 bases remaining between them. The CDR3 nucleotides read TGTGCCAGCAGCTTAGCGCAGAGTGGGAACACTGAAGCTTTCTTT. As protein: CASSLAQSGNTEAFF.

This clonotype was seen ten or more times. The chain carries TRBV20-1 and TRBJ2-7; no firm D call. This CDR3 has 15 residues. Per germline, CDR1 DFQATT and CDR2 SNEGSKA (reference sequence). Trimming removed 3 bases from V and 0 bases from J, with 15 bases in between. The CDR3 bases are TGCAGTGCTAGCTCGTTTAGCACCAACTCCTACGAGCAGTACTTC. Translating gives CSASSFSTNSYEQYF.

In this sample, this clonotype turned up a few times. The CDR3 is CASSTDRVGQYF. CDR3 nucleotides: TGCGCCAGCAGTACGGACAGGGTGGGGCAGTACTTC. V is TRBV5-1 and J is TRBJ2-7; 8 bases are shared with TRBD1. V gave up 5 bases and J gave up 9 bases; unmatched junction bases: 7. Germline values: CDR1 SGHRS, CDR2 YFSETQ. This CDR3 is built from 12 residues.

There are many counts of this clonotype. This sequence joins TRBV2 and TRBJ1-2; D perhaps matches TRBD1 (5 bases). The germline V gene encodes CDR1 SNHLY and CDR2 FYNNEI. The CDR3 is 15 amino acids. V was cut by 4 bases and J by 0 bases, with 12 bases left in between. The CDR3 region is CASSVQGETNYGYTF. The CDR3 DNA sequence: TGTGCCAGCAGTGTCCAAGGGGAAACTAACTATGGCTACACCTTC.

This clonotype was detected a few times. This chain links TRBV7-2 with TRBJ2-3, with 8 positions matching TRBD2. The CDR3 covers 15 residues. CDR1 is SGHTA and CDR2 is FQGNSA in the germline V gene. Trimming at V came to 7 bases and at J to 0 bases, leaving 6 bases not matched to a gene. The CDR3 DNA follows: TGTGCCAGCACCTTTAGCGGGGTTAGCACAGATACGCAGTATTTT. Its translation is CASTFSGVSTDTQYF.

This clonotype has more than one count but fewer than ten. Written as DNA, the CDR3 is TGTGCCTGGAGTGTACGTGGATGGGACACTGAAGCTTTCTTT. Its protein is CAWSVRGWDTEAFF. V gene TRBV30 combines with J gene TRBJ1-1; D call uncertain. CDR1 GTSNPN and CDR2 SVGIG come from the germline V gene (reference sequence). CDR3 length equals 14 residues. V was trimmed by 0 bases and J by 3 bases, leaving 11 bases between them.

This clonotype has at least ten counts. The CDR3 region has the DNA TGTGCCAGCAGTTTGACTCCACAGGGAGGAAACGGCTACACCTTC. Translating gives CASSLTPQGGNGYTF. The rearrangement links TRBV27 to TRBJ1-2; D might be TRBD1 (6 bases). Trimming left V 3 bases short and J 8 bases short, with 19 bases between. The CDR3 is 15 residues long. CDR1 is MNHEY, CDR2 SMNVEV, per germline (reference sequence).

This clonotype appeared a few times. CDR3 sequence (DNA): TGTGCCACCCATCAGGGTGGAGAAGCTTTCTTT. It encodes CATHQGGEAFF. This chain uses TRBV10-3 with TRBJ1-1, with TRBD1 as a possible D gene (5 bases). Deletions cut 10 bases from V and 8 bases from J, with 14 bases between. CDR1 is ENHRY, CDR2 SYGVKD, per germline. The CDR3 has 11 residues.

The chain uses TRBV10-1 and TRBJ1-1; 8 bases match TRBD1. The germline V gene encodes CDR1 WNHNN and CDR2 SYGVQD (reference sequence). Trimming cost V 8 bases and J 4 bases; bases outside gene matches: 9. The CDR3 totals 14 residues. In nucleotides, the CDR3 is TGCGCCAGCGGACCGGGACAGGAGGGCACTGAAGCTTTCTTT. Its translation is CASGPGQEGTEAFF.

This clonotype was seen at least ten times. The V call is TRBV20-1, the J call TRBJ1-5; no reliable D call. V was trimmed by 3 bases and J by 0 bases, leaving 15 bases between them. Looked up from germline, CDR1 is DFQATT and CDR2 is SNEGSKA (reference sequence). There are 16 residues in the CDR3. CDR3 region: CSASDPLTDSNQPQHF. The CDR3 DNA follows: TGCAGTGCTAGTGACCCTCTCACAGATAGCAATCAGCCCCAGCATTTT.

V is TRBV6-1 and J is TRBJ2-3; TRBD2 agrees at 13 bases. This CDR3 comprises 16 residues. With V trimmed by 2 bases and J by 5 bases, 4 bases remained unmatched. From germline, CDR1 is MNHNS and CDR2 SASEGT. CDR3 region: CASSEQLAGGRDTQYF. CDR3 DNA sequence: TGTGCCAGCAGTGAACAACTAGCGGGAGGGAGAGATACGCAGTATTTT.

This clonotype was counted ten times or more. The J gene is TRBJ1-4, the V gene TRBV11-2; possible D gene TRBD1, 5 bases. CDR1 SGHAT and CDR2 FQNNGV come from the germline V gene. The CDR3 runs to 14 residues. Trimming took off 4 bases at V and 4 bases at J, with 10 bases between the two ends. The CDR3 DNA reads TGTGCCAGCAGCTCGATAGACAGTAATGAAAAACTGTTTTTT. Residues: CASSSIDSNEKLFF.

This sequence joins TRBV2 and TRBJ2-5; 7 bases agree with TRBD1. Germline V gene lookup returns CDR1 SNHLY and CDR2 FYNNEI. The trim removed 4 bases at V and 2 bases at J, leaving 1 base unmatched. The CDR3 covers 13 residues. Written as DNA, the CDR3 is TGTGCCAGCAGTGTGGACAGGCAAGAGACCCAGTACTTC. The encoded protein is CASSVDRQETQYF.